Below are 16 T cell receptor beta chains sequenced from a single sample in a study of T cells after yellow fever vaccination (dated by TCRdb to the late 2010s). What the treatment or condition label conveys for this sample: live attenuated yellow fever vaccine strain. To prepare the library, 5' RACE was applied. Data came from an Illumina NovaSeq 6000. The public reads were reanalyzed by TCRdb: fastp trimming at Q25, MiXCR alignment, in-frame beta chains only. CDR3 protein sequences are deduplicated, and each keeps its most common genes and DNA. The sample table records under 500,000 distinct CDR3 sequences; roughly 20% of these occur just once. The ten most abundant clones make up 15% to 20% of the sample. The specimen comprised PBMCs, sampled before the yellow fever booster vaccination. The origin of the receptors is a man between 18 and 29 years old who received the YFV17D yellow fever vaccine.

The CDR3, as DNA: TGTGCCAGCAGCTTTCAGGGGAATGAAAAACTGTTTTTT. Protein sequence: CASSFQGNEKLFF. The chain joins TRBV3-1 to TRBJ1-4, with D maybe TRBD1 (6 bases). V was shortened by 5 bases and J by 5 bases, with 9 bases between the two germline ends. Germline CDR1 reads LGHDT; CDR2 reads YNNKEL (reference sequence). The CDR3 sequence is 13 residues long.

A few counts support this clonotype. The gene calls are TRBV20-1 and TRBJ1-6; possibly TRBD1 for D (6 bases). The CDR3 is 14 residues long. The germline V gene has CDR1 DFQATT and CDR2 SNEGSKA (reference sequence). V lost 3 bases and J lost 9, with 15 bases in between. This chain's CDR3 is CSARATGLTSPLHF. The DNA of the CDR3 is TGCAGTGCTAGGGCTACAGGGTTGACTTCACCCCTCCACTTT.

The rearrangement uses TRBV5-1 and TRBJ1-1; 10 nucleotides match TRBD1. The J segment lost 6 bases and the V segment lost 3 bases, leaving 5 bases of the junction unmatched. This CDR3 has 14 residues. Germline assignment: CDR1 SGHRS and CDR2 YFSETQ. CDR3 coding DNA: TGCGCCAGCAGCTCCGGGACAGGGGTCCCTGAAGCTTTCTTT. This encodes CASSSGTGVPEAFF.

This chain links TRBV7-3 with TRBJ2-2; 11 bases match TRBD1. J was trimmed by 7 bases and V by 5 bases; bases with no gene match: 6. The CDR3 extends over 15 amino acids. Germline-derived CDR1 and CDR2 are SGHTA and FQGTGA. The CDR3 spells CASSPDRGRGGELFF. The CDR3 DNA reads as TGTGCCAGCAGCCCGGACAGGGGGCGAGGCGGGGAGCTGTTTTTT.

The chain joins TRBV5-1 to TRBJ2-2; D may be TRBD2 (5 bases). The CDR3 covers 15 residues. Deletions cut 4 bases from V and 1 base from J, with 11 bases between. In germline, CDR1 is SGHRS, CDR2 YFSETQ. CDR3 protein: CASSPAAENTGELFF. CDR3 coding DNA: TGCGCCAGCAGCCCGGCAGCGGAGAACACCGGGGAGCTGTTTTTT.

The rearrangement uses TRBV6-2 or TRBV6-3 and TRBJ2-7, with a weak D call TRBD1 (5 bases). This CDR3 region has 18 residues. V was shortened by 0 bases and J by 0 bases, with 18 bases between the two germline ends. Germline CDR1 is MNHEY and CDR2 is SVGEGT. The CDR3 DNA reads as TGTGCCAGCAGTTACTCGATTGGACATCCGAGGAGCTCCTACGAGCAGTACGTC. It encodes CASSYSIGHPRSSYEQYV.

The rearrangement joins TRBV20-1 to TRBJ2-3; weak D call: TRBD2 (6 bases). V was pared by 0 bases and J by 2 bases, with 18 bases between. The CDR3 is made up of 17 amino acids. From germline, CDR1 is DFQATT and CDR2 SNEGSKA (reference sequence). CDR3 bases: TGCAGTGCTAGAGATTTCCCCAGGGACTCCTACACAGATACGCAGTATTTT. It encodes CSARDFPRDSYTDTQYF.

The rearrangement uses TRBV20-1 and TRBJ2-5; D is perhaps TRBD2 (5 bases). The CDR3 runs to 13 residues. In germline, CDR1 is DFQATT, CDR2 SNEGSKA (reference sequence). V dropped 3 bases and J dropped 2 bases, with 10 bases sitting between them. The CDR3 region is CSASGLKQETQYF. As DNA, the CDR3 is TGCAGTGCTAGCGGACTGAAGCAAGAGACCCAGTACTTC.

The chain joins TRBV7-2 to TRBJ2-1; TRBD2 is a possible D gene (6 bases). V was cut by 5 bases and J by 9 bases, with 14 bases left in between. This CDR3 is 13 amino acids long. Germline V gene sequence: CDR1 SGHTA, CDR2 FQGNSA. The CDR3 coding sequence is TGTGCCAGCAGCGCCTCTAGCGTTGGTGAGCAGTTCTTC. It yields the protein CASSASSVGEQFF.

At least ten counts were recorded for this clonotype. The DNA for the CDR3 is TGTGCCAGCAGCTTATCGGCGGGGGGGAACACTGAAGCTTTCTTT. This encodes CASSLSAGGNTEAFF. The rearrangement joins TRBV7-3 to TRBJ1-1; TRBD1 might be the D (5 bases). V was pared by 2 bases and J by 1 base, with 11 bases between. The CDR3 runs to 15 residues. Germline loops: CDR1 SGHTA, CDR2 FQGTGA.

This clonotype was seen a handful of times. The rearrangement links TRBV11-2 to TRBJ1-5, with D unclear. CDR1 SGHAT and CDR2 FQNNGV come from the germline V gene. The CDR3 consists of 16 residues. Trimming pared 5 bases from V and 0 bases from J, leaving 14 bases between. This CDR3 is CASSLGSGYSNQPQHF. CDR3 coding DNA: TGTGCCAGCAGCCTAGGGTCCGGGTATAGCAATCAGCCCCAGCATTTT.

This clonotype was observed many times. The chain links TRBV15 to TRBJ2-7; D is perhaps TRBD1 or TRBD2 (5 bases each). Looked up from germline, CDR1 is LNHNV and CDR2 is YYDKDF (reference sequence). V was pared by 1 base and J by 2 bases, with 15 bases between. The CDR3 has 16 residues. The CDR3 DNA reads as TGTGCCACCAGCAGAGTCAGGGACCGTCCCACCTACGAGCAGTACTTC. Its protein is CATSRVRDRPTYEQYF.

In this sample, this clonotype turned up a few times. The chain couples TRBV24-1 to TRBJ2-1; 10 bases are shared with TRBD2. CDR3 length equals 15 residues. Germline CDR1 is KGHDR and CDR2 is SFDVKD. V lost 6 bases and J lost 6; bases outside the gene matches: 7. This CDR3 is CATSPGLAALNEQFF. The CDR3 DNA reads as TGTGCCACCAGTCCCGGACTAGCGGCCCTCAATGAGCAGTTCTTC.

The V and J genes are TRBV12-3 or TRBV12-4 and TRBJ2-3, with TRBD2 matching 7 bases. The CDR3 loop spans 17 amino acids. The ends lost 2 bases at V and 0 bases at J; junction bases unmatched: 8. The CDR3 sequence: CASSLRLADRSTDTQYF. For the CDR3, the DNA is TGTGCCAGCAGTTTAAGGCTAGCGGACCGTAGCACAGATACGCAGTATTTT.

The table lists this clonotype with a few counts. The gene calls are TRBV5-1 and TRBJ1-5; D possibly corresponds to TRBD1 (6 bases). The germline CDR1 and CDR2 sequences are SGHRS and YFSETQ. Trimming left V 5 bases short and J 4 bases short, with 13 bases between. The CDR3 sequence is 14 residues long. Written as DNA, the CDR3 is TGCGCCAGCAGTGAAGGGACACATAATCAGCCCCAGCATTTT. Translating gives CASSEGTHNQPQHF.

This clonotype was detected only a few times. J is TRBJ2-7 and V is TRBV25-1, with D unresolved. The ends were cut back, 4 bases at V and 2 bases at J, with 12 bases in the middle. CDR1 and CDR2 from the germline V gene are MGHDK and SYGVNS. This CDR3 has 14 residues. The CDR3 sequence is CASSVYASPYEQYV. As DNA, the CDR3 is TGTGCCAGCAGTGTTTATGCCTCGCCCTACGAGCAGTACGTC.